These T cell receptor beta chains were read from a single sample in a study of cytomegalovirus exposure and HLA in healthy donors. This table comes from immunoSEQ multiplex PCR, and its TCRdb copy is limited to in-frame clones, with some not included. The sample consists of about 78,000 clones, approximately 84% of them appearing once. Material for sequencing was PBMCs. These receptors originate from a woman in her fifties or sixties in good health and CMV-seronegative. The CDR3 runs from the conserved cysteine through the conserved F or W. The D gene is left open where the match is weak. Size values are once, few and many counts, or a class for expanded clones, and some rows have none.

j_gene: TRBJ2-5; d_gene: -; abundance: -; v_gene: TRBV5-6; CDR3aa: CASSFSTPPGGQYF; CDR3nt: TGTGCCAGCAGCTTTTCGACTCCCCCCGGGGGCCAGTACTTC
j_gene: TRBJ1-5; d_gene: TRBD1; abundance: few; v_gene: TRBV15; CDR3aa: CATSSDRDRGQPQHF; CDR3nt: TGTGCCACCAGCAGTGACCGGGACAGGGGACAGCCCCAGCATTTT
j_gene: TRBJ1-1; d_gene: -; abundance: -; v_gene: TRBV7-2; CDR3aa: CASSLRRDSSEAFF; CDR3nt: TGTGCCAGCAGCTTACGCCGTGACAGTTCTGAAGCTTTCTTT
j_gene: TRBJ1-3; d_gene: -; abundance: -; v_gene: TRBV25-1; CDR3aa: CASRPQGEGNTIYF; CDR3nt: TGTGCCAGCAGACCACAGGGAGAGGGAAACACCATATATTTT
j_gene: TRBJ2-7; d_gene: -; abundance: -; v_gene: TRBV5-8; CDR3aa: CASSSFGTGRGNPYEQYF; CDR3nt: TGTGCCAGCAGCTCGTTCGGAACCGGCAGAGGAAACCCCTACGAGCAGTACTTC
j_gene: TRBJ2-7; d_gene: TRBD2; abundance: -; v_gene: TRBV4-2; CDR3aa: CASSQRTSGVYEQYF; CDR3nt: TGTGCCAGCAGCCAACGGACTAGCGGGGTCTACGAGCAGTACTTC
j_gene: TRBJ2-2; d_gene: TRBD1; abundance: -; v_gene: TRBV15; CDR3aa: CATRVDRGITGELFF; CDR3nt: TGTGCCACCAGAGTAGACAGGGGCATCACCGGGGAGCTGTTTTTT
j_gene: TRBJ1-5; d_gene: -; abundance: -; v_gene: TRBV7-9; CDR3aa: CASSFSQNNQPQHF; CDR3nt: TGTGCCAGCAGCTTTAGCCAGAATAATCAGCCCCAGCATTTT
j_gene: TRBJ2-7; d_gene: TRBD1; abundance: -; v_gene: TRBV2; CDR3aa: CASSADRERYF; CDR3nt: TGTGCCAGCAGTGCGGACAGGGAGCGGTACTTC
j_gene: TRBJ2-1; d_gene: TRBD2; abundance: -; v_gene: TRBV5-1; CDR3aa: CASSKGLAGTDEQFF; CDR3nt: TGCGCCAGCAGCAAGGGACTAGCGGGAACCGATGAGCAGTTCTTC
j_gene: TRBJ2-3; d_gene: -; abundance: -; v_gene: TRBV5-4; CDR3aa: CASSFPSGSTDTQYF; CDR3nt: TGTGCCAGCAGCTTCCCGTCCGGGAGCACAGATACGCAGTATTTT
j_gene: TRBJ1-1; d_gene: TRBD1; abundance: -; v_gene: TRBV9; CDR3aa: CASSPNRGTPNTEAFF; CDR3nt: TGTGCCAGCAGCCCGAACAGGGGTACTCCGAACACTGAAGCTTTCTTT
j_gene: TRBJ2-3; d_gene: TRBD2; abundance: -; v_gene: TRBV7-2; CDR3aa: CASSLQGGLTDTQYF; CDR3nt: TGTGCCAGCAGCTTACAGGGAGGGCTCACAGATACGCAGTATTTT
j_gene: TRBJ1-6; d_gene: -; abundance: -; v_gene: TRBV18; CDR3aa: CASSPQSRGTSPLHF; CDR3nt: TGTGCCAGCTCACCACAATCCAGGGGTACTTCACCCCTCCACTTT
j_gene: TRBJ2-7; d_gene: -; abundance: -; v_gene: TRBV9; CDR3aa: CASSVGQAPHYEQYF; CDR3nt: TGTGCCAGCAGCGTAGGACAGGCGCCCCACTACGAGCAGTACTTC
j_gene: TRBJ2-1; d_gene: TRBD2; abundance: -; v_gene: TRBV2; CDR3aa: CASRAAGGNEQFF; CDR3nt: TGTGCCAGCAGGGCGGCGGGGGGCAATGAGCAGTTCTTC
j_gene: TRBJ1-6; d_gene: -; abundance: -; v_gene: TRBV6-1; CDR3aa: CASSTGGAPNSPLHF; CDR3nt: TGTGCCAGCAGTACAGGTGGGGCGCCCAATTCACCCCTCCACTTT
j_gene: TRBJ1-5; d_gene: -; abundance: -; v_gene: TRBV9; CDR3aa: CASSVGDASIDQPQHF; CDR3nt: TGTGCCAGCAGCGTAGGCGATGCCTCGATAGATCAGCCCCAGCATTTT
j_gene: TRBJ1-5; d_gene: -; abundance: -; v_gene: TRBV4-3; CDR3aa: CASSPGHNQPQHF; CDR3nt: TGCGCCAGCAGCCCGGGACACAATCAGCCCCAGCATTTT
j_gene: TRBJ1-2; d_gene: -; abundance: -; v_gene: TRBV5-8; CDR3aa: CASSPRWETFYGYTF; CDR3nt: TGTGCCAGCAGCCCAAGATGGGAGACTTTCTATGGCTACACCTTC
j_gene: TRBJ2-7; d_gene: TRBD1; abundance: -; v_gene: TRBV28; CDR3aa: CASSLTAETGTLTLPFYEQYF; CDR3nt: TGTGCCAGCAGTTTAACAGCCGAGACAGGGACATTGACTTTACCTTTCTACGAGCAGTACTTC
j_gene: TRBJ2-5; d_gene: -; abundance: -; v_gene: TRBV1; CDR3aa: CTSSQRLAGPQETQYF; CDR3nt: TGCACCAGCAGCCAGAGGTTAGCGGGCCCTCAAGAGACCCAGTACTTC
j_gene: TRBJ2-2; d_gene: TRBD2; abundance: -; v_gene: TRBV4-3; CDR3aa: CASSPTSVGTGELFF; CDR3nt: TGCGCCAGCAGCCCGACTAGCGTGGGCACCGGGGAGCTGTTTTTT
j_gene: TRBJ1-1; d_gene: -; abundance: -; v_gene: TRBV10-3; CDR3aa: CAIKNKNTEAFF; CDR3nt: TGTGCCATCAAGAACAAGAACACTGAAGCTTTCTTT
j_gene: TRBJ2-7; d_gene: TRBD2; abundance: -; v_gene: TRBV10-3; CDR3aa: CAISESFGGSGRASYEQYF; CDR3nt: TGTGCCATCAGTGAGTCGTTTGGTGGTAGCGGGAGGGCCTCTTACGAGCAGTACTTC
j_gene: TRBJ1-6; d_gene: TRBD1; abundance: -; v_gene: TRBV6-1; CDR3aa: CASSEPKTGSRNSPLHF; CDR3nt: TGTGCCAGCAGTGAGCCAAAGACAGGGTCTCGTAATTCACCCCTCCACTTT
j_gene: TRBJ1-1; d_gene: TRBD1; abundance: -; v_gene: TRBV29-1; CDR3aa: CSVARQGMNTEAFF; CDR3nt: TGCAGCGTTGCACGACAGGGCATGAACACTGAAGCTTTCTTT
j_gene: TRBJ2-3; d_gene: TRBD2; abundance: -; v_gene: TRBV7-3; CDR3aa: CASSSLSGGATDTQYF; CDR3nt: TGTGCCAGCAGTTCCCTGAGCGGGGGGGCAACAGATACGCAGTATTTT
j_gene: TRBJ1-1; d_gene: -; abundance: -; v_gene: TRBV5-1; CDR3aa: CASSLLGRDSEAFF; CDR3nt: TGCGCCAGCAGCTTGTTGGGCAGGGATAGTGAAGCTTTCTTT
j_gene: TRBJ2-7; d_gene: TRBD2; abundance: -; v_gene: TRBV27; CDR3aa: CASSLSTSGRREQYF; CDR3nt: TGTGCCAGCAGTTTATCTACTAGCGGGAGACGCGAGCAGTACTTC
j_gene: TRBJ2-4; d_gene: -; abundance: -; v_gene: TRBV19; CDR3aa: CASSSSGPGLLAKNIQYF; CDR3nt: TGTGCCAGTAGTAGTAGTGGTCCAGGCCTATTAGCCAAAAACATTCAGTACTTC
j_gene: TRBJ2-1; d_gene: TRBD1; abundance: once; v_gene: TRBV5-1; CDR3aa: CASSGMQGEHNEQFF; CDR3nt: TGCGCCAGCAGCGGGATGCAGGGGGAACACAATGAGCAGTTCTTC
j_gene: TRBJ1-5; d_gene: TRBD1; abundance: -; v_gene: TRBV7-3; CDR3aa: CASSSAPTGGDQPQHF; CDR3nt: TGTGCCAGCAGCTCCGCACCGACAGGGGGGGACCAGCCCCAGCATTTT
j_gene: TRBJ1-1; d_gene: -; abundance: -; v_gene: TRBV11-3; CDR3aa: CASSLDMQGPAFF; CDR3nt: TGTGCCAGCAGCTTAGATATGCAGGGGCCAGCTTTCTTT
j_gene: TRBJ1-2; d_gene: -; abundance: -; v_gene: TRBV7-9; CDR3aa: CASSLTGSGYTF; CDR3nt: TGTGCCAGCAGCTTAACTGGGAGCGGCTACACCTTC
j_gene: TRBJ2-5; d_gene: -; abundance: -; v_gene: TRBV28; CDR3aa: CASSLRETQYF; CDR3nt: TGTGCCAGCAGTTTGAGAGAGACCCAGTACTTC
j_gene: TRBJ1-4; d_gene: -; abundance: -; v_gene: TRBV25-1; CDR3aa: CASSETGRSNEKLFF; CDR3nt: TGTGCCAGCAGTGAAACAGGTCGATCTAATGAAAAACTGTTTTTT
j_gene: TRBJ1-2; d_gene: -; abundance: -; v_gene: TRBV5-1; CDR3aa: CASSYGLSGNGYTF; CDR3nt: TGCGCCAGCAGCTACGGACTCAGCGGCAATGGCTACACCTTC
j_gene: TRBJ2-1; d_gene: -; abundance: -; v_gene: TRBV7-2; CDR3aa: CASSSVSSYNEQFF; CDR3nt: TGTGCCAGCAGCTCCGTTAGCTCCTACAATGAGCAGTTCTTC
j_gene: TRBJ2-7; d_gene: -; abundance: -; v_gene: TRBV20-1; CDR3aa: CSAPGLYEQYF; CDR3nt: TGCAGTGCTCCGGGACTGTACGAGCAGTACTTC
j_gene: TRBJ2-3; d_gene: TRBD2; abundance: -; v_gene: TRBV28; CDR3aa: CASEQGRAGTDTQYF; CDR3nt: TGTGCCAGCGAACAAGGGAGGGCCGGCACAGATACGCAGTATTTT
j_gene: TRBJ2-1; d_gene: -; abundance: -; v_gene: TRBV6-5; CDR3aa: CASSYGGALEQFF; CDR3nt: TGTGCCAGCAGTTATGGAGGAGCTTTGGAGCAGTTCTTC
j_gene: TRBJ2-2; d_gene: -; abundance: -; v_gene: TRBV7-9; CDR3aa: CASSPTIANTGELFF; CDR3nt: TGTGCCAGCAGCCCGACAATAGCGAACACCGGGGAGCTGTTTTTT
j_gene: TRBJ2-5; d_gene: TRBD2; abundance: -; v_gene: TRBV10-2; CDR3aa: CASSPGLAQETQYF; CDR3nt: TGCGCCAGCAGCCCGGGACTAGCGCAAGAGACCCAGTACTTC
j_gene: TRBJ2-1; d_gene: TRBD1; abundance: -; v_gene: TRBV2; CDR3aa: CASSGDRGELSEQFF; CDR3nt: TGTGCCAGCAGTGGTGACAGGGGTGAGTTGAGTGAGCAGTTCTTC
j_gene: TRBJ2-1; d_gene: TRBD2; abundance: few; v_gene: TRBV14; CDR3aa: CASSPLTSGYNEQFF; CDR3nt: TGTGCCAGCAGCCCCTTGACTAGCGGATACAATGAGCAGTTCTTC
j_gene: TRBJ1-6; d_gene: -; abundance: few; v_gene: TRBV7-9; CDR3aa: CATHGPTAINSPLHF; CDR3nt: TGTGCCACCCACGGTCCGACAGCCATTAATTCACCCCTCCACTTT
j_gene: TRBJ2-7; d_gene: -; abundance: -; v_gene: TRBV27; CDR3aa: CATLRETRPYEQYF; CDR3nt: TGTGCCACCCTCAGGGAGACTAGACCCTACGAGCAGTACTTC
j_gene: TRBJ2-2; d_gene: TRBD1; abundance: -; v_gene: TRBV27; CDR3aa: CASRADRLNTGELFF; CDR3nt: TGTGCCAGCAGGGCGGACAGGCTGAACACCGGGGAGCTGTTTTTT
j_gene: TRBJ2-1; d_gene: -; abundance: -; v_gene: TRBV9; CDR3aa: CASSAKGRGSSYNEQFF; CDR3nt: TGTGCCAGCAGCGCCAAGGGACGGGGGAGCTCCTACAATGAGCAGTTCTTC
j_gene: TRBJ2-7; d_gene: TRBD2; abundance: -; v_gene: TRBV7-2; CDR3aa: CASTFTSGPYEQYF; CDR3nt: TGTGCCAGCACCTTCACTAGCGGCCCCTACGAGCAGTACTTC